Sequencing of this TCR beta chain was carried out in a study of shared clonotypes between healthy human individuals. Study at large: Samples came from two female and a few male donors aged 18 to 49. Study conclusions and caveats: Estimated clonotype richness was generally higher in naive than memory subsets.

TCRdb keeps only in-frame clones here, not all; method: immunoSEQ multiplex PCR. The table shows under 2.5 million clones, with 92% occurring only once. This CDR3 is built from 13 residues. Trimming left V 3 bases short and J 1 base short, with 9 bases between. CDR1 and CDR2 (germline): GTSNPN, SVGIG (reference sequence). Of note for this clone: The antigen is not known.

The sample consisted of naive CD4+ T cells from PBMCs. Noted subset: CD45RA+ positively selected. The rearrangement links TRBV30 to TRBJ1-2; no reliable D call. The TCR comes from a man between 18 and 29 years old in good health. Some clones in this sample may be carry-over from other donors' samples. The CDR3, as DNA: TGTGCCTGGAGCCGCGGGGATAACTATGGCTACACCTTC. Its protein is CAWSRGDNYGYTF.